These T cell receptor beta chains were read from a single sample in a study of blood T cell repertoires in COVID-19. Data came from immunoSEQ multiplex PCR; TCRdb stores just in-frame clones and leaves some out. This sample yields approximately 82,000 clones, of which 80% to 85% are seen a single time; about 35% belongs to the top ten. Sequenced input: peripheral blood. The receptors here all came from a woman between 70 and 85 years old with acute or convalescent COVID-19. The CDR3 runs from the conserved cysteine through the conserved F or W. The D gene is left open where the match is weak. Some rows have no size entry. The others give once, few or many, or a class for an expanded clone.

v_gene: TRBV25-1
j_gene: TRBJ2-2
d_gene: TRBD2
abundance: NA
CDR3nt: TGTGCCAGCAGACAACTAGCGGGAAAGACCACCGGGGAGCTGTTTTTT
CDR3aa: CASRQLAGKTTGELFF

v_gene: TRBV9
j_gene: TRBJ2-3
d_gene: TRBD2
abundance: NA
CDR3nt: TGTGCCAGCAGCGGACTAGCGGGAGGATTTTTAGCAGATACGCAGTATTTT
CDR3aa: CASSGLAGGFLADTQYF

v_gene: TRBV25-1
j_gene: TRBJ2-5
d_gene: TRBD2
abundance: NA
CDR3nt: TGTGCCAGCACCGGACTAGCTGGGGAGACCCAGTACTTC
CDR3aa: CASTGLAGETQYF

v_gene: TRBV5-4
j_gene: TRBJ1-1
d_gene: NA
abundance: NA
CDR3nt: TGTGCCAGCAGCTTGGCGGGAGCGACTGAAGCTTTCTTT
CDR3aa: CASSLAGATEAFF

v_gene: TRBV20-1
j_gene: TRBJ2-1
d_gene: NA
abundance: NA
CDR3nt: TGCAGTGTCCCGGGGATTGAGCAGTTCTTC
CDR3aa: CSVPGIEQFF

v_gene: TRBV3-1/TRBV3-2
j_gene: TRBJ2-2
d_gene: TRBD1
abundance: NA
CDR3nt: TGTGCCAGCAGCCCGAGGACAGGGGTGACCGGGGAGCTGTTTTTT
CDR3aa: CASSPRTGVTGELFF

v_gene: TRBV27
j_gene: TRBJ2-7
d_gene: NA
abundance: NA
CDR3nt: TGTGCCAGCAGTTTATCCCGACACTACGAGCAGTACTTC
CDR3aa: CASSLSRHYEQYF

v_gene: TRBV7-3
j_gene: TRBJ2-2
d_gene: NA
abundance: NA
CDR3nt: TGTGCCAGCAGCTTATTTCTTTCGGGTCAGGGGGAGCTGTTTTTT
CDR3aa: CASSLFLSGQGELFF

v_gene: TRBV18
j_gene: TRBJ1-2
d_gene: NA
abundance: few
CDR3nt: TGTGCCAGCTCAACTCAGGGAAAGGGCTACACCTTC
CDR3aa: CASSTQGKGYTF

v_gene: TRBV15
j_gene: TRBJ1-1
d_gene: NA
abundance: NA
CDR3nt: TGTGCCACCAGCAGGGGGGCGAACACTGAAGCTTTCTTT
CDR3aa: CATSRGANTEAFF

v_gene: TRBV5-1
j_gene: TRBJ2-7
d_gene: TRBD1
abundance: NA
CDR3nt: TGCGCCAGCAGCCCGGGACAGCTGAACTACGAGCAGTACTTC
CDR3aa: CASSPGQLNYEQYF